These T cell receptor beta chains were read from a single sample in a study of blood T cell repertoires in COVID-19. TCRdb keeps only in-frame clones here, not all; method: immunoSEQ multiplex PCR. The sample includes approximately 76,000 clones, roughly 88% seen only once; the top ten take over 35%. Material: peripheral blood. The receptors were gathered from a human donor in a cohort sampled during active COVID-19. Each CDR3 is given with its conserved first and last residue. Fields, in order: J gene, clone size, D gene, V gene, CDR3 protein, CDR3 DNA. A D gene is named only where the DNA matches it firmly. Some rows have no size entry. The others give once, few or many, or a class for an expanded clone.

TRBJ2-7 - - TRBV4-3 CASSQDSSYEQYF TGCGCCAGCAGCCAAGACTCCTCCTACGAGCAGTACTTC
TRBJ1-2 - TRBD1 TRBV10-2 CASMGTGLNYGYTF TGCGCCAGCATGGGGACAGGGTTAAACTATGGCTACACCTTC
TRBJ2-3 - TRBD2 TRBV9 CASSVGRSGGGTDTQYF TGTGCCAGCAGCGTAGGACGTTCGGGCGGGGGGACAGATACGCAGTATTTT
TRBJ1-2 once TRBD1 TRBV29-1 CSVGQGPYGYTF TGCAGCGTTGGACAGGGGCCCTATGGCTACACCTTC
TRBJ2-7 - - TRBV7-2 CASSLGQVSYYEQYF TGTGCCAGCAGCTTAGGACAGGTCTCTTACTACGAGCAGTACTTC
TRBJ2-7 few TRBD2 TRBV27 CASSFLAAGYEQYF TGTGCCAGCAGTTTTCTAGCGGCTGGCTACGAGCAGTACTTC
TRBJ1-2 - TRBD1 TRBV2 CASSEDRRVSNYGYTF TGTGCCAGCAGTGAGGACAGGCGAGTTTCAAACTATGGCTACACCTTC
TRBJ2-5 - TRBD1 TRBV5-1 CASSLTGQGALETQYF TGCGCCAGCAGCTTGACGGGACAGGGGGCCTTGGAGACCCAGTACTTC
TRBJ2-7 - - TRBV7-9 CASSSLGHSIEQYF TGTGCCAGCAGCTCTTTGGGGCACTCTATCGAGCAGTACTTC
TRBJ1-3 - TRBD1 TRBV7-2 CASSSTGAGNTIYF TGTGCCAGCAGCTCGACAGGGGCTGGAAACACCATATATTTT
TRBJ1-1 - - TRBV5-8 CASSSGGRVNTEAFF TGTGCCAGCAGTTCGGGGGGCAGGGTGAACACTGAAGCTTTCTTT
TRBJ1-1 many - TRBV29-1 CSVLDPGGAFF TGCAGCGTACTAGATCCGGGGGGAGCTTTCTTT
TRBJ2-7 - - TRBV10-3 CAINEAGEHEQYF TGTGCCATCAATGAGGCAGGGGAGCACGAGCAGTACTTC
TRBJ2-1 few - TRBV15 CATERTARNNEQFF TGTGCCACCGAAAGGACAGCCCGAAACAATGAGCAGTTCTTC
TRBJ2-1 - - TRBV30 CAWNLGGAGDNEQFF TGTGCCTGGAATCTTGGGGGGGCCGGGGACAATGAGCAGTTCTTC
TRBJ1-1 - TRBD1 TRBV12-3/TRBV12-4 CASSRQGDTEAFF TGTGCCAGCAGCCGACAGGGGGACACTGAAGCTTTCTTT
TRBJ2-3 - - TRBV11-3 CASSATDTQYF TGTGCCAGCAGCGCGACTGATACGCAGTATTTT
TRBJ2-7 - TRBD1 TRBV5-6 CASTHPGQGSSYEQYF TGTGCCAGCACCCACCCTGGACAGGGGAGCTCCTACGAGCAGTACTTC
TRBJ1-2 once - TRBV30 CAWSGRPTYGYTF TGTGCCTGGAGTGGGAGGCCAACCTATGGCTACACCTTC
TRBJ1-1 - - TRBV7-9 CASSLSRLDTEAFF TGTGCCAGCAGCCTCTCACGGTTAGACACTGAAGCTTTCTTT
TRBJ2-1 - - TRBV7-2 CASTLEGRHYNEQFF TGTGCCAGCACCCTGGAGGGCCGGCACTACAATGAGCAGTTCTTC
TRBJ2-1 - - TRBV4-3 CASSYQPTTHNEQFF TGCGCCAGCAGCTACCAACCGACAACACACAATGAGCAGTTCTTC
TRBJ1-6 - TRBD1 TRBV6-2/TRBV6-3 CASNYPTGNDSPLHF TGTGCCAGCAATTATCCGACAGGGAACGATTCACCCCTCCACTTT
TRBJ1-1 - - TRBV18 CASSPTLAGGTEAFF TGTGCCAGCTCACCTACGTTGGCGGGTGGCACTGAAGCTTTCTTT
TRBJ1-5 - - TRBV6-2/TRBV6-3 CASSSTGTLNQPQHF TGTGCCAGCAGTTCTACCGGGACACTTAATCAGCCCCAGCATTTT
TRBJ1-2 - - TRBV19 CASSPNDRRNGYTF TGTGCCAGTAGTCCGAACGACAGGAGGAATGGCTACACCTTC
TRBJ2-7 - - TRBV9 CASTAGPRPYEQYF TGTGCCAGCACGGCGGGGCCCCGTCCCTACGAGCAGTACTTC
TRBJ2-1 once - TRBV28 CASSSYGNHRNEQFF TGTGCCAGCAGTTCATACGGGAACCACCGGAATGAGCAGTTCTTC
TRBJ2-2 - - TRBV12-5 CASGLPSLGAAGELFF TGTGCTAGTGGTTTACCCAGTTTGGGGGCCGCCGGGGAGCTGTTTTTT
TRBJ2-7 once TRBD1 TRBV18 CASSPSRDRTYSYEQYF TGTGCCAGCTCACCGTCCCGGGACAGGACGTACTCCTACGAGCAGTACTTC
TRBJ1-1 - TRBD1 TRBV3-1/TRBV3-2 CASSSRGAGTEAFF TGTGCCAGCAGCTCCAGGGGGGCTGGCACTGAAGCTTTCTTT
TRBJ1-4 - - TRBV2 CASSDGRANEKLFF TGTGCCAGCAGTGATGGGAGAGCGAATGAAAAACTGTTTTTT
TRBJ2-1 - TRBD2 TRBV15 CATSRRQLAGVGNEQFF TGTGCCACCAGCAGAAGGCAACTAGCGGGAGTCGGCAATGAGCAGTTCTTC
TRBJ2-3 - TRBD2 TRBV29-1 CSVGSTSGANTQYF TGCAGCGTGGGGTCCACTAGCGGGGCGAATACGCAGTATTTT
TRBJ2-3 - TRBD2 TRBV2 CASSEQREGFAQYF TGTGCCAGCAGTGAACAGCGGGAGGGTTTCGCGCAGTATTTT
TRBJ1-5 few - TRBV19 CASRDSGTNQPQHF TGTGCCAGTAGGGACAGCGGGACCAATCAGCCCCAGCATTTT
TRBJ1-1 - - TRBV18 CASSTYRLNTEAFF TGTGCCAGCTCAACGTACAGACTGAACACTGAAGCTTTCTTT
TRBJ1-1 - - TRBV15 CATSRKSQGTEAFF TGTGCCACCAGCAGAAAGAGTCAGGGGACTGAAGCTTTCTTT
TRBJ1-1 - - TRBV27 CASRADISTEAFF TGTGCCAGCAGAGCCGACATTAGCACTGAAGCTTTCTTT
TRBJ2-3 once TRBD2 TRBV4-1 CASSQDEAGARLGTQYF TGCGCCAGCAGCCAAGATGAAGCGGGGGCCCGATTAGGGACGCAGTATTTT
TRBJ1-2 - - TRBV27 CASRSGGIFGYTF TGTGCCAGCAGATCGGGGGGAATCTTTGGCTACACCTTC
TRBJ2-1 - TRBD2 TRBV4-1 CASSQDLGGVGTYNEQFF TGCGCCAGCAGCCAAGACTTGGGAGGGGTGGGTACCTACAATGAGCAGTTCTTC
TRBJ2-7 - TRBD1 TRBV10-3 CAIRRTGGSYEQYF TGTGCCATCAGGAGGACAGGGGGCTCCTACGAGCAGTACTTC
TRBJ1-1 - - TRBV30 CAWRIQANTEAFF TGTGCCTGGAGAATACAGGCGAACACTGAAGCTTTCTTT
TRBJ2-2 - - TRBV7-2 CASSYRGQGIGELFF TGTGCCAGCAGCTATCGCGGGCAGGGGATAGGGGAGCTGTTTTTT